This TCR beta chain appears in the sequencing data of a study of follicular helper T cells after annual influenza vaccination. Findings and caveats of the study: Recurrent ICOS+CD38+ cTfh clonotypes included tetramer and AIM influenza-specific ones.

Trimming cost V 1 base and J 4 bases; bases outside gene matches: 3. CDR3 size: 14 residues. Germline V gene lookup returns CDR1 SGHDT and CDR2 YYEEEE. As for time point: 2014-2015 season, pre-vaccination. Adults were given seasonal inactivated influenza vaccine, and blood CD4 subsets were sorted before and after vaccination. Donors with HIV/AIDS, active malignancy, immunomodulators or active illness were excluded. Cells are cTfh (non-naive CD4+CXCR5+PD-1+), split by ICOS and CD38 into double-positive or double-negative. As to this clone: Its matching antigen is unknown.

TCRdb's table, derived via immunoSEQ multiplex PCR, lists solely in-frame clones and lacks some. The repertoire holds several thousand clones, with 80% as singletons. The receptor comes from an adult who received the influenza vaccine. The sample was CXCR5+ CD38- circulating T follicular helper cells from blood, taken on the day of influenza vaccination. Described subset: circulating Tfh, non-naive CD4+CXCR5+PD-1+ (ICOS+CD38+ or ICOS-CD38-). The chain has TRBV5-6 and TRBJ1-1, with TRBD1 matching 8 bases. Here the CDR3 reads CASSLTGGVTEAFF. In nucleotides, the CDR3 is TGTGCCAGCAGCTTGACAGGGGGTGTCACTGAAGCTTTCTTT.